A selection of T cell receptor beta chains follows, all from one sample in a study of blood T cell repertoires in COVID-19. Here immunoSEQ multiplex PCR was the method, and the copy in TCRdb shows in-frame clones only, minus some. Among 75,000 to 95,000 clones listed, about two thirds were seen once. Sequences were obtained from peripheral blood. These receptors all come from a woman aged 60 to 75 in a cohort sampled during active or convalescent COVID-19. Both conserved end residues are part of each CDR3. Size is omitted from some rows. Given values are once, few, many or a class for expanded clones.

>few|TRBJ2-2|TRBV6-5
CATEKDRGQSGELFF
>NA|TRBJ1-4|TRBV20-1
CSASRGQGGNEKLFF
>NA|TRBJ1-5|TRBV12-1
CASSFGGKDQPQHF
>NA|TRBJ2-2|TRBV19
CASSPSPGTGRYTGELFF
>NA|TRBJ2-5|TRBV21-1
CASSADRAKETQYF
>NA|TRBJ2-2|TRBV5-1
CASSLTAGGGTGELFF
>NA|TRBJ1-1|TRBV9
CASSPRTGGTTEAFF
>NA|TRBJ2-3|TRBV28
CASRSKRGNLADTQYF
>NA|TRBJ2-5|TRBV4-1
CASSQGGTQETQYF
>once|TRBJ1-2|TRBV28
CATGTDYGYTF
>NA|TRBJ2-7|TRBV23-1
CASSQSKGQRRRKGTYEQYF
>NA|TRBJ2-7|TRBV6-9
CASIQGRTYEQYF
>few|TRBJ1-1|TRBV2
CASSAFSSETEAFF
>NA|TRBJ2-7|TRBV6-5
CASSRAGYEQYF
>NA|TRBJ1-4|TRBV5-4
CASSPKGQGPEKLFF
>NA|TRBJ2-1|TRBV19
CASTPLAGDYNEQFF
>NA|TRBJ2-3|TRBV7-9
CASSFREGVTDTQYF
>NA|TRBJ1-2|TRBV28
CAGQGVNYGYTF
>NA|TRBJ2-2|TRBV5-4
CASSSPSGGATGELFF
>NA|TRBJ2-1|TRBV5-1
CASSLIALANNEQFF
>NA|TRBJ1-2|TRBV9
CASSTQTRGGANYGYTF
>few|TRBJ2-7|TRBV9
CASSVASGGSTYEQYF
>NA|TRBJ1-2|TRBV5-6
CASSFYDRENYGYTF
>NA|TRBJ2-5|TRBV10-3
CAISTSGVLETQYF
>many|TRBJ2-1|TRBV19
CASSKFAGNEQFF
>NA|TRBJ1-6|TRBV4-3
CASSQDLQGSYSDNSPLHF
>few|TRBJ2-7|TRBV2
CASIREGYEQYF
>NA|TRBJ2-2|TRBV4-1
CASSRETSGGGYTGELFF
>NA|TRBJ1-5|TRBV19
CASSGAGTGFFQPQHF
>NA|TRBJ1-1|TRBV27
CASSFQDSAMNTEAFF
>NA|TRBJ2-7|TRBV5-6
CASSLIGSYEQYF
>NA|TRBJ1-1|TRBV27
CASRQTDRGRILMNTEAFF
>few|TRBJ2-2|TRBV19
CASSIPGLQNTGELFF
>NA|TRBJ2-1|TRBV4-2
CASSQVRGDSYNEQFF
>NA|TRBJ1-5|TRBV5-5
CASSVWGQLNQPQHF
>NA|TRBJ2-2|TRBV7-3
CASSAMGGTGELFF
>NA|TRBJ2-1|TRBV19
CASSIQGAGSYNEQFF
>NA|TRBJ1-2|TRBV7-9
CASSFGGAKGSGYTF
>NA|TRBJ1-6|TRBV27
CASSPLGQNNSPLHF
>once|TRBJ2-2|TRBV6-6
CASSRLAGDTGELFF
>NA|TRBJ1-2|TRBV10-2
CASSEQNYGYTF
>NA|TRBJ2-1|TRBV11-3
CASSWGGTFGNEQFF
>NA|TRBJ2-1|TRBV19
CASRKTSGGAREQFF
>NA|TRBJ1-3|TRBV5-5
CASSVRGTGDFGNTIYF
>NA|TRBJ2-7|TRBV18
CASSPGQLLQYF
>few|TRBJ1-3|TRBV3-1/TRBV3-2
CASSQRGAAGNTIYF
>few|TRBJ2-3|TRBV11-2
CASSLVGLAGSTDTQYF
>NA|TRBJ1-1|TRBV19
CASSFLRTGRVNTEAFF
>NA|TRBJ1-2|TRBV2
CASSDREHYGYTF
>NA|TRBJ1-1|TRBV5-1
CASKRVGNTEAFF
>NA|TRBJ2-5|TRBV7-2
CASSRQRLAGAQETQYF
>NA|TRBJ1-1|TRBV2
CASSEGQDTEAFF
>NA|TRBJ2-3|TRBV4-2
CASSQDSRRDTQYF
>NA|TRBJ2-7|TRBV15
CATSRRTAYEQYF